The 24 T cell receptor beta chains below come from one sample, sequenced in a study of T cell changes during pregnancy in multiple sclerosis. The table came from immunoSEQ multiplex PCR; TCRdb's copy has only in-frame clones and leaves some out. The sample yields 90,000 to 120,000 clones, roughly 92% seen once. The specimen was peripheral blood, collected in the second trimester of pregnancy. Every receptor here comes from a female donor with multiple sclerosis, enrolled in a pregnancy study.

The sample holds a few counts of this clone. V gene TRBV18 combines with J gene TRBJ1-6; TRBD1 matches 8 bases. Germline CDR1 KGHSH, CDR2 LQKENI. V lost 0 bases and J lost 7; bases outside the gene matches: 2. The CDR3 spans 15 residues. The CDR3 here is CASSPPGQVNSPLHF. CDR3 nucleotides: TGTGCCAGCTCACCACCGGGACAGGTCAATTCACCCCTCCACTTT.

V is TRBV5-8 and J is TRBJ1-2; D uncertain. The CDR3 length is 12 residues. The germline V and J ends were trimmed by 1 base and 2 bases, with 3 bases remaining between them. Per the germline V gene, CDR1 is SGHTS and CDR2 is YDEGEE. The CDR3 loop reads CASSLINYGYTF. CDR3 DNA sequence: TGTGCCAGCAGCTTGATAAACTATGGCTACACCTTC.

The chain links TRBV19 to TRBJ1-2; the match to TRBD1 covers 7 bases. The CDR3 runs to 16 residues. V trimming: 3 bases; J trimming: 2 bases; junction bases outside the gene matches: 9. The germline gives CDR1 LNHDA, CDR2 SQIVND (reference sequence). The CDR3 sequence is CASSIPWQGENYGYTF. DNA for the CDR3: TGTGCCAGTAGTATCCCTTGGCAGGGGGAGAACTATGGCTACACCTTC. Filled out from reference TRBV19 and TRBJ1-2, the complete variable domain reads DGGITQSPKYLFRKEGQNVTLSCEQNLNHDAMYWYRQDPGQGLRLIYYSQIVNDFQKGDIAEGYSVSREKKESFPLTVTSAQKNPTAFYLCASSIPWQGENYGYTFGSGTRLTVV.

This chain uses TRBV19 with TRBJ1-3; possible D gene TRBD1, 5 bases. Germline V gene data show CDR1 as LNHDA and CDR2 as SQIVND (reference sequence). The CDR3 has 16 amino acids. Trimming took 6 bases from V and 0 from J, leaving 15 bases between them. CDR3 sequence (DNA): TGTGCCAGTAGCAAAACAGGCCCCCGCTCTGGAAACACCATATATTTT. It yields the protein CASSKTGPRSGNTIYF.

This sequence joins TRBV5-5 and TRBJ2-7; possibly TRBD1 for D (5 bases). CDR1 and CDR2 from the germline V gene are SGHKS and YYEKEE (reference sequence). The CDR3 runs 14 residues. Trimming removed 1 base at V and 2 bases at J, with 10 bases between. The CDR3 loop is CASSLRGTPYEQYF. The CDR3 coding sequence is TGTGCCAGCAGCTTGAGGGGCACCCCCTACGAGCAGTACTTC. Based on the CDR3 plus reference TRBV5-5 and TRBJ2-7, the full variable domain is DAGVTQSPTHLIKTRGQQVTLRCSPISGHKSVSWYQQVLGQGPQFIFQYYEKEERGRGNFPDRFSARQFPNYSSELNVNALLLGDSALYLCASSLRGTPYEQYFGPGTRLTVT.

The chain employs TRBV5-4 and TRBJ2-4, with 9 positions matching TRBD1. Losses at the gene ends were 3 bases for V and 5 bases for J; bases not matched to a gene: 6. This CDR3 is 15 amino acids long. CDR1 and CDR2 (germline): SGHNT, YYREEE (reference sequence). The CDR3: CASSSGQGGQNIQYF. The DNA for the CDR3 is TGTGCCAGCAGCTCGGGACAGGGTGGCCAAAACATTCAGTACTTC.

The chain uses TRBV5-1 and TRBJ2-1, with D possibly matching TRBD2 (7 bases). V was pared by 4 bases and J by 4 bases, with 15 bases between. Per the germline V gene, CDR1 is SGHRS and CDR2 is YFSETQ. This CDR3 spans 15 amino acids. The CDR3 nucleotides are TGCGCCAGCAGCCCGGGGGGCGGACAGTACAATGAGCAGTTCTTC. Protein product: CASSPGGGQYNEQFF.

V gene TRBV29-1 combines with J gene TRBJ1-1, with D hard to call. Germline V gives CDR1 SQVTM, CDR2 ANQGSEA. The CDR3 length is 13 residues. Trimming cost V 7 bases and J 2 bases, with 14 bases left between them. The CDR3 loop reads CSATRATNTEAFF. The CDR3 DNA sequence: TGCAGCGCTACTAGGGCTACTAACACTGAAGCTTTCTTT.

This clone was seen only once. This chain uses TRBV6-1 with TRBJ2-7, with D perhaps matching TRBD1 (6 bases). Deletions cut 4 bases from V and 0 bases from J, with 10 bases between. There are 14 residues in the CDR3. The germline gives CDR1 MNHNS, CDR2 SASEGT. The CDR3 DNA follows: TGTGCCAGCAGTGGGTACAGGGACTCCTACGAGCAGTACTTC. Residues: CASSGYRDSYEQYF.

V usage is TRBV5-1 and J usage is TRBJ1-1; D is possibly TRBD1 (5 bases). From germline, CDR1 is SGHRS and CDR2 YFSETQ. This CDR3 contains 12 residues. V dropped 3 bases and J dropped 6 bases, with 9 bases sitting between them. The CDR3 DNA sequence: TGCGCCAGCAGCTCCGGACACGCTGAAGCTTTCTTT. Translating gives CASSSGHAEAFF.

This clone was observed a few times. The genes are TRBV6-5 and TRBJ2-5; no firm D call. The CDR3 totals 15 residues. Per the germline V gene, CDR1 is MNHEY and CDR2 is SVGAGI. V lost 0 bases and J lost 5, with 13 bases in between. The CDR3 region is CASSYSFGYRETQYF. CDR3 DNA: TGTGCCAGCAGTTACTCGTTCGGGTACCGGGAGACCCAGTACTTC.

The rearrangement uses TRBV5-1 and TRBJ1-1; 8 bases match TRBD1. Losses at the gene ends were 4 bases for V and 3 bases for J; bases not matched to a gene: 8. Per the germline V gene, CDR1 is SGHRS and CDR2 is YFSETQ. This CDR3 spans 15 amino acids. The CDR3 DNA sequence: TGCGCCAGCAGCGTGGACAGGGTGGGATACACTGAAGCTTTCTTT. The encoded protein is CASSVDRVGYTEAFF.

The chain combines TRBV9 with TRBJ2-3; the match to TRBD2 covers 11 bases. Germline CDR1 is SGDLS and CDR2 is YYNGEE. The CDR3 covers 16 residues. The J segment lost 2 bases and the V segment lost 3 bases, leaving 5 bases of the junction unmatched. The CDR3 protein is CASSAGTSGFTDTQYF. For the CDR3, the DNA is TGTGCCAGCAGCGCCGGGACTAGCGGTTTCACAGATACGCAGTATTTT.

The chain employs TRBV5-1 and TRBJ1-2; a weak D match, TRBD1 (5 bases). Looked up from germline, CDR1 is SGHRS and CDR2 is YFSETQ. The CDR3 covers 15 residues. V lost 0 bases and J lost 4, with 13 bases in between. CDR3 sequence (DNA): TGCGCCAGCAGCTTGGTCGCAGGGAACTCCTATGGCTACACCTTC. This codes for CASSLVAGNSYGYTF. Based on the CDR3 plus reference TRBV5-1 and TRBJ1-2, the full variable domain is KAGVTQTPRYLIKTRGQQVTLSCSPISGHRSVSWYQQTPGQGLQFLFEYFSETQRNKGNFPGRFSGRQFSNSRSEMNVSTLELGDSALYLCASSLVAGNSYGYTFGSGTRLTVV.

The chain couples TRBV7-2 to TRBJ1-3; 7 nucleotides line up with TRBD1. The CDR3 runs to 14 residues. Germline CDR1 SGHTA, CDR2 FQGNSA. V gave up 4 bases and J gave up 3 bases; unmatched junction bases: 3. In nucleotides, the CDR3 is TGTGCCAGCAGCTCAGGGACAGTTGGAAACACCATATATTTT. Its translation is CASSSGTVGNTIYF.

The V call is TRBV28, the J call TRBJ2-1; TRBD2 matches at 11 bases. Trimming at V came to 4 bases and at J to 9 bases, leaving 8 bases not matched to a gene. Germline assignment: CDR1 MDHEN and CDR2 SYDVKM. This CDR3 is built from 15 residues. The chain's CDR3 is CASSSPLAGVSEQFF. The CDR3 nucleotides are TGTGCCAGCAGTTCTCCACTAGCGGGAGTCAGTGAGCAGTTCTTC.

J is TRBJ2-5 and V is TRBV11-2, with 8 bases matching TRBD1. This CDR3 has 14 residues. The junction had 6 bases not matched to a gene; V was cut back by 5 bases and J by 4 bases. The germline CDR1 and CDR2 sequences are SGHAT and FQNNGV. CDR3 amino acids: CASSADRVRETQYF. CDR3 nucleotide sequence: TGTGCCAGCAGCGCGGACAGGGTCAGAGAGACCCAGTACTTC.

The chain uses TRBV10-3 and TRBJ2-4; TRBD1 might be the D (6 bases). Germline V gene lookup returns CDR1 ENHRY and CDR2 SYGVKD. V was pared by 6 bases and J by 12 bases, with 18 bases between. This CDR3 region has 13 residues. The CDR3 nucleotides read TGTGCCATCAGACCCGAGACAGGACGAAGTCAGTACTTC. Translated, it gives CAIRPETGRSQYF.

This clone was seen a handful of times. The chain recombines TRBV6-5 with TRBJ1-1; 7 nucleotides agree with TRBD1. CDR3 length equals 15 residues. Trimming cost V 6 bases and J 0 bases; bases outside gene matches: 7. The germline CDR1 and CDR2 sequences are MNHEY and SVGAGI. CDR3 region: CASSLPGQMNTEAFF. The CDR3 nucleotides read TGTGCCAGCAGCCTCCCGGGACAGATGAACACTGAAGCTTTCTTT.

The chain has TRBV28 and TRBJ1-1, with 8 bases fitting TRBD1. The CDR3 consists of 15 residues. The V segment lost 5 bases and the J segment 1 base; nucleotides outside the gene matches: 6. Germline V gives CDR1 MDHEN, CDR2 SYDVKM. In DNA, the CDR3 is TGTGCCAGCAGTCCGCCGGGACAGGAGAACACTGAAGCTTTCTTT. As protein: CASSPPGQENTEAFF.

The CDR3 nucleotides are TGTGCCAGCAGCGGCTGGGGACTAGCGGGAGGCGCGGAACAGTTCTTC. It specifies CASSGWGLAGGAEQFF. V usage is TRBV7-2 and J usage is TRBJ2-1; 15 bases agree with TRBD2. The CDR3 loop spans 16 amino acids. V lost 5 bases and J lost 13; bases outside the gene matches: 12. Germline V gene sequence: CDR1 SGHTA, CDR2 FQGNSA.

As to this clone: The junction does not match germline at one end; this may be a read error. This rearrangement joins TRBV10-3 to TRBJ1-6, with 10 positions matching TRBD1. Germline lookup yields CDR1 ENHRY and CDR2 SYGVKD. The CDR3 length is 14 residues. In DNA form, the CDR3 reads TGTGCCATCACTGAGGGACAGGGGAATTCACCCCTCCACTTT. This translates into CAITEGQGNSPLHF.

This clone appeared once. The chain has TRBV10-3 and TRBJ1-1; D is perhaps TRBD1 (5 bases). V was cut by 3 bases and J by 8 bases, with 16 bases left in between. CDR1 and CDR2 (germline): ENHRY, SYGVKD. This CDR3 region has 14 residues. The CDR3 here is CAISDLGTQGEAFF. CDR3 in DNA: TGTGCCATCAGTGACCTGGGAACTCAGGGAGAAGCTTTCTTT.

The J gene is TRBJ2-5, the V gene TRBV29-1; TRBD1 aligns across 7 bases. The length of the CDR3 is 13 residues. The junction had 6 bases not matched to a gene; V was cut back by 4 bases and J by 4 bases. CDR1 SQVTM and CDR2 ANQGSEA come from the germline V gene. CDR3 nucleotides: TGCAGCGTTGTCAAGGGGGCTGGAGAGACCCAGTACTTC. This codes for CSVVKGAGETQYF.